This TCR beta chain came from a study of blood T cell repertoires in COVID-19 (dated by TCRdb to about 2020). Describing the broader study: Samples from collaborators originated in the United States, Italy and Spain and spanned both the acute and convalescent phases of COVID-19. The sample metadata nearly always contained a de-identified subject ID, COVID-19 status, age in years and sex. Deeply sampled blood TCRbeta repertoires from subjects exposed to, actively infected with, or recovered from COVID-19 were included in the dataset. The samples were drawn from two sources: the first 160 participants of the ongoing ImmuneRACE study, and fewer than 1,500 subjects contributed by 6 global collaborators. Where HLA class I and class II types were available, the types were taken from metadata supplied by the sample provider, not from assay-based typing. The repertoires were released in a freely available public database meant as a resource for research on the immune response to SARS-CoV-2. The material from the prospective study consisted of cDNA or gDNA derived from T cells, B-cell-depleted T cells, or PBMCs.

Participants in the prospective study were enrolled through a virtual design, were aged about 18 to 100 years, and lived in about 25 United States geographic areas. To assign participants to cohorts, the prospective study relied on clinical history that participants themselves reported in a screening survey and a study questionnaire. For ImmuneRACE Cohort 3, a participant was defined as recovered based on two consecutive negative NP/OP PCR tests, clearance by a healthcare professional, or resolution of symptoms. In the prospective study, whole blood, serum and a nasopharyngeal or oropharyngeal swab were collected from each participant by mobile phlebotomists. Additional blood draws and questionnaires over an approximately 2-month period could optionally be provided by prospective study participants. Prospective study blood samples were shipped either frozen or at room temperature before DNA extraction.

From its cysteine to its phenylalanine, the CDR3 spans 13 amino acids. Here the CDR3 DNA is all that survives: 39 bases in frame from base 1. V and J lose 6 bases and 6 bases, and a span of 15 bases separates them. Looking up the germline V gene (reference sequence) yields CDR1 MNHNY and CDR2 SVGAGI. Findings and caveats that apply to the study as a whole: The amount of clinical and demographic metadata varied by source and participant and was provided uncurated.

TCRbeta CDR3 regions were amplified from genomic DNA using the immunoSEQ Assay, a bias-controlled multiplex PCR. Per the original workflow: Within the assay, amplification of reference gene primers was used to estimate how many nucleated cells each sample contained. To quantify the absolute abundance of each unique TCRbeta CDR3 rearrangement, sequence reads were collapsed and filtered. For each sample, productive Simpson clonality was calculated by taking the square root of Simpson's diversity index across productive rearrangements. This is the immuneACCESS table as TCRdb keeps it, with only in-frame sequences that have V and J called. A part of the clones is gone; compared with another copy, unresolved V genes explain less than half, and the rest is unexplained. The V and J calls and clone size were taken over from that table, and D and trimming were inferred from the DNA. The table for this sample lists almost 200,000 clones; 80% to 90% of them were counted only once. About 8.1% of the sample lies in the top ten.

On this clone: The clone's antigen remains unknown. Base qualities are not recorded, but no much larger clone differs from it by a single base.

Input material: PBMCs or T cells enriched from blood (not recorded which). The receptor chain draws on TRBV6-6 and TRBJ2-7; TRBD1 is a weak D gene call, 6 bases matching. The sequence came from a woman aged 18-29 years who had recovered from COVID-19. The CDR3: CASSERIGGEQYF. The sequenced DNA: TGTGCCAGCAGCGAGAGAATAGGGGGCGAGCAGTACTTC.